The 28 T cell receptor beta chains below were found in one sample sequenced in a study of PD-L1 blockade in urothelial cancer. Generated by immunoSEQ multiplex PCR, the TCRdb table keeps only in-frame clones and is missing some. This table has around 92,000 clones, 89% appearing once. Time point of the sample: pretreatment peripheral blood. The sequenced sample was PBMCs, obtained around atezolizumab (anti-PD-L1) treatment. The receptors derive from an elderly woman with urothelial cancer.

The CDR3 nucleotides read TGCGCCAGCAGTGAATACGGGAGGGAGCAGTACTTC. It codes for CASSEYGREQYF. This chain uses TRBV10-1 with TRBJ2-7, with 7 bases identical to TRBD2. The CDR3 covers 12 residues. Per the germline V gene, CDR1 is WNHNN and CDR2 is SYGVQD (reference sequence). With V trimmed by 3 bases and J by 7 bases, 3 bases remained unmatched.

This rearrangement joins TRBV2 to TRBJ2-5, with TRBD1 matching over 10 bases. Germline V gene sequence: CDR1 SNHLY, CDR2 FYNNEI. V was pared by 6 bases and J by 9 bases, with 10 bases of the junction left unmatched. This CDR3 is 14 amino acids long. The CDR3 DNA sequence: TGTGCCAGCAGCCCGGGACAGGGGCCCAGGGCCCAGTACTTC. Residues: CASSPGQGPRAQYF.

The chain is built from TRBV5-6 and TRBJ2-7; 7 positions match TRBD2. V gave up 4 bases and J gave up 1 base; unmatched junction bases: 11. Germline loops: CDR1 SGHDT, CDR2 YYEEEE. This CDR3 comprises 16 residues. The CDR3 sequence: CASSLPSSGPSYEQYF. The CDR3, as DNA: TGTGCCAGCAGCCTGCCCTCTAGCGGACCGTCCTACGAGCAGTACTTC.

This clone appeared a single time. The rearrangement joins TRBV19 to TRBJ2-3; 7 bases fit TRBD2. Germline trimming cut 2 bases from V and 6 bases from J; bases unmatched to any gene: 5. The CDR3 has 14 amino acids. Germline loops: CDR1 LNHDA, CDR2 SQIVND (reference sequence). CDR3 loop: CASSINGRTDTQYF. As DNA, the CDR3 is TGTGCCAGTAGTATAAACGGGAGGACGGATACGCAGTATTTT.

V gene TRBV7-8 combines with J gene TRBJ2-2, with D possibly matching TRBD2 (5 bases). Germline V gives CDR1 SGHVS, CDR2 FQNEAQ. CDR3 size: 18 residues. With 3 bases removed from V and 5 bases from J, the gap between germline ends came to 22 bases. The DNA for the CDR3 is TGTGCCAGCAGCTTCGTGGGCCTGACTATTCCGGGAACCGGGGAGCTGTTTTTT. Its translation is CASSFVGLTIPGTGELFF.

This clone occurred once. The gene calls are TRBV5-1 and TRBJ2-7, with 9 bases lining up with TRBD2. CDR3 length: 15 residues. The J segment lost 4 bases and the V segment lost 1 base, leaving 6 bases of the junction unmatched. Germline values: CDR1 SGHRS, CDR2 YFSETQ. The CDR3 region has the DNA TGCGCCAGCAGCTTGAATGCGGGAGGGCGGTACGAGCAGTACTTC. Encoded protein: CASSLNAGGRYEQYF.

This chain uses TRBV10-3 with TRBJ2-1; D ambiguous. Looked up from germline, CDR1 is ENHRY and CDR2 is SYGVKD. The CDR3 is 11 amino acids. CDR3 DNA sequence: TGTGCAGTCCGCGGATACAATGAGCAGTTCTTC. This sequence encodes CAVRGYNEQFF.

The rearrangement joins TRBV7-9 to TRBJ2-7; 9 nucleotides align to TRBD1. Germline V gene data show CDR1 as SEHNR and CDR2 as FQNEAQ (reference sequence). CDR3 length: 16 amino acids. V was pared by 5 bases and J by 3 bases, with 11 bases of the junction left unmatched. DNA for the CDR3: TGTGCCAGCAGCCGTATTGGGACAGGGACCTTCTACGAGCAGTACTTC. Its translation: CASSRIGTGTFYEQYF.

This clone was seen once. The chain is built from TRBV4-1 and TRBJ1-4; 8 nucleotides match TRBD1. Trimming removed 0 bases from V and 0 bases from J; junction bases left unmatched: 6. The germline CDR1 and CDR2 sequences are MGHRA and YSYEKL. The CDR3 has 18 amino acids. CDR3 nucleotides: TGCGCCAGCAGCCAAGAGTCGGGACAGGTCGCAACTAATGAAAAACTGTTTTTT. It specifies CASSQESGQVATNEKLFF.

There are a few counts of this clone. The chain combines TRBV5-6 with TRBJ1-2; 8 bases line up with TRBD1. The ends lost 4 bases at V and 6 bases at J; junction bases unmatched: 5. Per the germline V gene, CDR1 is SGHDT and CDR2 is YYEEEE. The CDR3 sequence is 13 residues long. The DNA of the CDR3 is TGTGCCAGCAGCATCCGGACAGGGCATGGCTACACCTTC. This encodes CASSIRTGHGYTF.

The chain combines TRBV5-4 with TRBJ2-1; D perhaps matches TRBD1 (6 bases). The CDR3 spans 15 residues. V was trimmed by 0 bases and J by 5 bases, leaving 12 bases between them. Germline assignment: CDR1 SGHNT and CDR2 YYREEE (reference sequence). The CDR3 is CASSLAAGVHNEQFF. As DNA, the CDR3 is TGTGCCAGCAGCTTGGCGGCAGGGGTCCACAATGAGCAGTTCTTC.

V usage is TRBV10-3 and J usage is TRBJ1-2; TRBD1 aligns across 9 bases. J gave up 2 bases and V 6 bases, and 7 bases lay outside the gene matches. Germline lookup yields CDR1 ENHRY and CDR2 SYGVKD. CDR3 size: 15 residues. As DNA, the CDR3 is TGTGCCATCAGCCCGACGGGACAGGGAAACTATGGCTACACCTTC. It codes for CAISPTGQGNYGYTF.

The V and J genes are TRBV7-9 and TRBJ1-1; D is ambiguous. Per the germline V gene, CDR1 is SEHNR and CDR2 is FQNEAQ (reference sequence). V dropped 6 bases and J dropped 4 bases, with 9 bases sitting between them. The CDR3 is 12 residues long. The DNA of the CDR3 is TGTGCCAGCAGTCCCTACGGCACTGAAGCTTTCTTT. It encodes CASSPYGTEAFF.

In this sample, this clone turned up a few times. The chain employs TRBV28 and TRBJ1-5; no clear D. From germline, CDR1 is MDHEN and CDR2 SYDVKM. The germline V and J ends were trimmed by 5 bases and 4 bases, with 6 bases remaining between them. The CDR3 spans 12 residues. The chain's CDR3 is CASSTINQPQHF. As DNA, the CDR3 is TGTGCCAGCAGTACAATAAATCAGCCCCAGCATTTT.

V and J are TRBV19 and TRBJ2-7; a possible D gene is TRBD1 (6 bases). CDR3 length equals 14 residues. The V gene lost 1 base and the J gene lost 5 bases, with 12 bases spanning the gap. Germline V gene sequence: CDR1 LNHDA, CDR2 SQIVND (reference sequence). The CDR3 loop is CASSIGRGGDEQYF. CDR3 DNA: TGTGCCAGTAGTATAGGCAGGGGTGGCGACGAGCAGTACTTC.

The rearrangement joins TRBV7-9 to TRBJ1-1; 11 nucleotides agree with TRBD1. The germline CDR1 and CDR2 sequences are SEHNR and FQNEAQ (reference sequence). The V and J ends lost 5 bases and 4 bases, in that order; junction bases with no gene match: 6. The CDR3 has 15 amino acids. The DNA for the CDR3 is TGTGCCAGCAGCCCTTGGACAGGGGGCGGCACTGAAGCTTTCTTT. Protein sequence: CASSPWTGGGTEAFF.

The chain links TRBV9 to TRBJ1-4; tentatively, D is TRBD1 (5 bases). Germline loops: CDR1 SGDLS, CDR2 YYNGEE. The V gene lost 4 bases and the J gene lost 7 bases, with 20 bases spanning the gap. This CDR3 region has 16 residues. The CDR3 coding sequence is TGTGCCAGCAGCATAACGGCCGGACACGGGTCTGAAAAACTGTTTTTT. Translated, it gives CASSITAGHGSEKLFF.

The rearrangement uses TRBV18 and TRBJ1-5; tentative D call: TRBD1 (6 bases). CDR3 length equals 15 residues. V was shortened by 3 bases and J by 4 bases, with 13 bases between the two germline ends. CDR1 and CDR2 (germline): KGHSH, LQKENI. In DNA, the CDR3 is TGTGCCAGCTCACCCCAGCAGGGGATGAATCAGCCCCAGCATTTT. It yields the protein CASSPQQGMNQPQHF.

Notes on this clone: Other DNA sequences in this specimen translate into the identical CDR3. The J gene is TRBJ1-5, the V gene TRBV6-5; D is perhaps TRBD1 (6 bases). In germline, CDR1 is MNHEY, CDR2 SVGAGI. CDR3 size: 13 residues. V lost 4 bases to trimming and J lost 5 bases, with 9 bases between them. The CDR3 DNA reads TGTGCCAGCAGTTTGGACAGTTATCAGCCCCAGCATTTT. Amino acid sequence: CASSLDSYQPQHF.

The J gene is TRBJ1-1, the V gene TRBV9; D is unresolved. This CDR3 contains 14 residues. Trimming left V 4 bases short and J 3 bases short, with 13 bases between. Germline V gene data show CDR1 as SGDLS and CDR2 as YYNGEE. CDR3 region: CASSIGSVDTEAFF. The CDR3 region has the DNA TGTGCCAGCAGCATAGGGTCAGTGGACACTGAAGCTTTCTTT.

The CDR3 loop is CASSIDREGYTF. For the CDR3, the DNA is TGTGCCAGTAGTATAGATCGGGAAGGCTACACCTTC. The chain links TRBV19 to TRBJ1-2, with D unresolved. CDR1 LNHDA and CDR2 SQIVND come from the germline V gene (reference sequence). The CDR3 is made up of 12 amino acids. The V end lost 0 bases, the J end lost 8 bases, and 7 bases lay between the germline ends.

V and J are TRBV4-1 and TRBJ1-2, with unresolved D. Trimming took 1 base from V and 0 from J, leaving 6 bases between them. The CDR3 is 14 residues long. CDR1 and CDR2 from the germline V gene are MGHRA and YSYEKL. The CDR3 here is CASSQAGSNYGYTF. The DNA of the CDR3 is TGCGCCAGCAGCCAAGCGGGGTCTAACTATGGCTACACCTTC.

V and J are TRBV5-4 and TRBJ2-7, with 11 positions matching TRBD1. The CDR3 has 14 amino acids. CDR1 SGHNT and CDR2 YYREEE come from the germline V gene (reference sequence). The V gene end was trimmed by 3 bases and the J gene end by 6 bases; junction bases not matched to a gene: 5. The DNA of the CDR3 is TGTGCCAGCAGCTGGGGGACAGGGGGTAGCGAGCAGTACTTC. Translated, it gives CASSWGTGGSEQYF.

The rearrangement links TRBV6-5 to TRBJ1-1; 9 positions agree with TRBD1. Germline CDR1 reads MNHEY; CDR2 reads SVGAGI. The CDR3 has 14 residues. V lost 5 bases to trimming and J lost 4 bases; unmatched junction nucleotides: 5. DNA of the CDR3: TGTGCCAGCAGTGTGGACAGGGGAGGCACTGAAGCTTTCTTT. Translated, it gives CASSVDRGGTEAFF.

The V gene is TRBV20-1, the J gene TRBJ2-7; the D gene is possibly TRBD2 (5 bases). Between the trimmed V and J ends, which lost 4 bases and 7 bases, there was a span of 8 bases. This CDR3 has 10 amino acids. Germline CDR1 is DFQATT and CDR2 is SNEGSKA (reference sequence). The CDR3 here is CSAMRAEQYF. CDR3 sequence (DNA): TGCAGTGCTATGCGGGCAGAGCAGTACTTC.

V is TRBV18 and J is TRBJ1-5; 8 bases are shared with TRBD1. In germline, CDR1 is KGHSH, CDR2 LQKENI. V was pared by 3 bases and J by 7 bases, with 5 bases of the junction left unmatched. The CDR3 contains 14 residues. The CDR3, as DNA: TGTGCCAGCTCACCTACAGGGGGTGGACAGCCCCAGCATTTT. Its protein product is CASSPTGGGQPQHF.

The V and J genes are TRBV5-4 and TRBJ2-1, with 12 bases that match TRBD2. The ends lost 3 bases at V and 5 bases at J; junction bases unmatched: 6. The germline gives CDR1 SGHNT, CDR2 YYREEE (reference sequence). This CDR3 has 16 amino acids. CDR3 residues: CASSSMGLAGNNEQFF. CDR3 sequence (DNA): TGTGCCAGCAGCTCGATGGGACTAGCGGGCAACAATGAGCAGTTCTTC.

The CDR3 loop reads CASSALAGGDTGELFF. CDR3 nucleotides: TGTGCCAGCAGCGCCCTAGCGGGAGGAGACACCGGGGAGCTGTTTTTT. This sequence joins TRBV11-1 and TRBJ2-2, with TRBD2 identical over 11 bases. This CDR3 has 16 amino acids. From germline, CDR1 is SGHAT and CDR2 FQDESV (reference sequence). J was trimmed by 3 bases and V by 5 bases; bases with no gene match: 5.